This T cell receptor (beta chain) was identified in a study of human T cells and chemical hapten exposure (dated by TCRdb to the early 2020s). For the wider study: For sensitization, 2% DPC in acetone was applied to a roughly 2 cm by roughly 2 cm area of upper inner arm skin. Throughout the study period of approximately 23 weeks, patients also received therapeutic DPC doses to the scalp every week. Patch testing on the upper back used Finn chambers containing 0.01% DPC, with scoring done after 6 days according to International Contact Dermatitis Research Group standards. The patient cohort, mostly female, included alopecia areata with under or over 50% scalp involvement, alopecia totalis and alopecia universalis. Libraries were pooled for sequencing, and per-sample TCR yields varied mainly because of small differences in library volumes within the pool. The study tracked peripheral blood TCR repertoire changes in vivo during primary and secondary sensitization to the hapten diphenylcyclopropenone (DPC) in alopecia patients. Blood samples were taken from patients before sensitization (week 0) and then at 2, 6 and about 24 weeks after DPC sensitization. For TCR sequencing, blood came from 25 to 30 alopecia patients at anywhere from one to four time points (pre-sensitization, 2, 6 and 24 weeks). The research as a whole found: Because every patient had alopecia, a presumed autoimmune disease, the patients' immune response might differ from that of healthy individuals. The number of TCRs above 1 in 1000 frequency did not change with DPC sensitization; there was no evidence of global repertoire structure alterations. Patch test score correlated positively with the number of PT1 expanded TCRs, reaching significance at thresholds 8, 16 and 32 but not at 4. Repeated subsampling changed both the strength of the expansion versus patch-test correlation and the threshold at which the correlation became significant. Compared with pre-sensitization or healthy control sets, expanded TCRs formed significantly more large CDR3 similarity clusters, which is consistent with antigen-driven responses.

The cysteine opens and the phenylalanine closes a CDR3 of 15 amino acids. The only DNA kept is the CDR3, 45 bases in frame from the first base. Trimmed from V: 3 bases; trimmed from J: 4 bases; junction bases lacking a gene match: 6. The germline V gene sets CDR1 to ENHRY and CDR2 to SYGVKD. Reading the label with the study, this specimen's time point is: pre-sensitization, week 0. The intended sense of this specimen's treatment or condition label: therapeutic diphenylcyclopropenone sensitization with weekly scalp DPC. At every patch-test visit, the blood draw took place before the patch test was put on. Eligible patients were aged 18 to 70, diagnosed with alopecia, deemed suitable for DPC therapy, and excluded if pregnant. Total RNA was extracted from unfractionated whole blood that had been collected in Tempus Blood RNA tubes. This clonotype was seen many times. Its binding antigen is unknown. Base qualities were left out, and no much larger clone turns up one base away.

The method was RACE. Sequenced using a NextSeq 500. Library preparation attached unique molecular identifiers to individual cDNA molecules for quantitative, reproducible TCR counting. For every blood RNA sample, sequencing covered both the TCR alpha and TCR beta chains. Per the original workflow: Samples had a median of roughly 87,000 TCRs, with a range from about 20,000 to 690,600. The Decombinator software suite was used to annotate the V, J and CDR3 of the TCR reads. For the PS versus PT1 abundance plots, all samples were subsampled to the same number of TCRs (28,000). Expanded TCRs were defined as absent before sensitization and observed at least eight times at the 2-week time point. TCRdb took the public reads, trimmed them with fastp at Q25, ran MiXCR for clone calling and kept in-frame beta chains. CDR3 protein sequences are deduplicated, and each keeps its most common genes and DNA. Clone size and V and J calls follow TCRdb, not the original study. This sample is represented by around 100,000 distinct CDR3 sequences; less than 14% of them were singletons. The ten largest clonotypes hold approximately 3.3% of the sample.

The sequence derives from a woman aged 55-75 years with alopecia areata. Some clones in this sample may be carry-over from other donors' samples. The sequences come from whole blood, collected in connection with sensitization to the hapten diphenylcyclopropenone (DPC). This sequence uses TRBV10-3 and TRBJ1-2, with 9 middle bases fitting TRBD1. DNA sequence: TGTGCCATCAGTGATTCGGGACAGGGTCTCTATGGCTACACCTTC. It specifies CAISDSGQGLYGYTF.